These T cell receptor beta chains were read from a single sample in a study of blood T cell repertoires in COVID-19. The protocol was immunoSEQ multiplex PCR, while the TCRdb copy is restricted to in-frame clones and leaves out a portion. The sample records 300,000 to 400,000 clones, about nine tenths being singletons. The material sequenced was PBMCs or T cells enriched from blood (not recorded which). These receptors all come from a man in his fifties or sixties who had recovered from COVID-19. The CDR3 runs from the conserved cysteine through the conserved F or W. D genes are given only for firm matches. Clone size is stated in some rows and not others, as once, few, many or a class when expanded.

j_gene	abundance	v_gene	d_gene	CDR3nt	CDR3aa
TRBJ2-1	NA	TRBV7-6	NA	TGTGCCAGCAGCTTAGCTTGGGCGGGTGAGCAGTTCTTC	CASSLAWAGEQFF
TRBJ1-1	NA	TRBV19	NA	TGTGCCAGTACGAGGGTAGGGATGAACACTGAAGCTTTCTTT	CASTRVGMNTEAFF
TRBJ2-7	NA	TRBV7-3	NA	TGTGCCAGCAGCCCGGTATCTGGTGGCGAGCAGTACTTC	CASSPVSGGEQYF
TRBJ1-4	NA	TRBV5-1	TRBD1	TGCGCCAGCAGCTCGGGGACAGCCAGAACAACTAATGAAAAACTGTTTTTT	CASSSGTARTTNEKLFF
TRBJ1-4	once	TRBV5-1	TRBD1	TGCGCCAGCAGCCCGGGACAGGGAGGAACTAATGAAAAACTGTTTTTT	CASSPGQGGTNEKLFF
TRBJ2-7	NA	TRBV4-1	TRBD1	TGCGCCAGCAGCCGTCAGTCCGACAGGGCATCCGAGCAGTACTTC	CASSRQSDRASEQYF
TRBJ2-1	NA	TRBV27	TRBD2	TGTGCCAGCAGTTTGAAGGGAGTCGGGACTAGCGGGGCGGCGCGGCAGTTCTTC	CASSLKGVGTSGAARQFF
TRBJ2-1	NA	TRBV4-2	TRBD2	TGTGCCAGCAGCCAAGAATTAAGCGGGAGGCCCTCCTACAATGAGCAGTTCTTC	CASSQELSGRPSYNEQFF
TRBJ1-1	NA	TRBV10-3	TRBD1	TGTGCCATCAGTGTTACAGGGGCTGAAGCTTTCTTT	CAISVTGAEAFF
TRBJ2-2	NA	TRBV4-1	NA	TGCGCCAGCAGCCCGGTGGTTCCCGGGGAGCTGTTTTTT	CASSPVVPGELFF
TRBJ1-5	NA	TRBV6-1	NA	TGTGCCAGCAGTGTCCGCCAAGCTCCGGGGATCAGCAATCAGCCCCAGCATTTT	CASSVRQAPGISNQPQHF
TRBJ1-2	NA	TRBV12-3/TRBV12-4	NA	TGTGCCAGCAGTCCGACGCAGGGTCAAGGCTACACCTTC	CASSPTQGQGYTF
TRBJ1-1	NA	TRBV24-1	NA	TGTGCCACCAGTGACCCTTCTACAGGGAACACTGAAGCTTTCTTT	CATSDPSTGNTEAFF
TRBJ2-3	NA	TRBV9	TRBD2	TGTGCCAGCAGCGTATTGTCGGGAGGCTTTGCAGATACGCAGTATTTT	CASSVLSGGFADTQYF
TRBJ2-1	NA	TRBV29-1	TRBD2	TGCAGCGTTGAAGATCTCGGAGCGGGAGCCTCCTACAATGAGCAGTTCTTC	CSVEDLGAGASYNEQFF
TRBJ2-1	NA	TRBV9	TRBD2	TGTGCCAGCAGCGTAGAGCCTAGCGGGAATGAGCAGTTCTTC	CASSVEPSGNEQFF
TRBJ1-3	few	TRBV12-2	NA	TGTGCAAGTCGCCCCCGGACAGGGGAAGGAAACACCATATATTTT	CASRPRTGEGNTIYF
TRBJ2-1	NA	TRBV7-9	NA	TGTGCCAGCAGACTTCACAATGAGCAGTTCTTC	CASRLHNEQFF
TRBJ1-4	NA	TRBV4-2	NA	TGTGCCAGCAGCCAAGGGACCCAGGGGTGGGGTTTTAATGAAAAACTGTTTTTT	CASSQGTQGWGFNEKLFF
TRBJ1-4	NA	TRBV7-9	NA	TGTGCCAGCAGCTTAGCAGGGAGGAGTGAAAAACTGTTTTTT	CASSLAGRSEKLFF
TRBJ1-6	NA	TRBV4-1	NA	TGCGCCAGCAGTGAACCGGGACAATATAATTCACCCCTCCACTTT	CASSEPGQYNSPLHF
TRBJ2-1	NA	TRBV5-8	TRBD1	TGTGCCAGCAGCTTGTTAGGGACAGGGGGCCGCGATGAGCAGTTCTTC	CASSLLGTGGRDEQFF
TRBJ1-3	NA	TRBV2	NA	TGTGCCAGCAGTGAAGCAGGGGTGGGAAACACCATATATTTT	CASSEAGVGNTIYF
TRBJ2-3	few	TRBV2	TRBD1	TGTGCCAGCAGTGACCCCAGGGGGCACACAGATACGCAGTATTTT	CASSDPRGHTDTQYF
TRBJ2-1	NA	TRBV30	NA	TGTGCCTGGAGTGTACTCTGGACGGGAAATGAGCAGTTCTTC	CAWSVLWTGNEQFF